A selection of T cell receptor beta chains follows, all from one sample in a study of CD8 T cells in Susac syndrome. MiXCR, run by TCRdb on the immunoSEQ multiplex PCR reads, gives a single entry per CDR3 protein. The sample yields a few hundred thousand distinct CDR3 sequences, roughly nine tenths seen once. Material: CD4+ T cells from PBMCs. These receptors all stem from a human donor with multiple sclerosis. CDR3s include the opening cysteine and the closing phenylalanine or tryptophan.

V gene	J gene	CDR3 protein
TRBV5-4	TRBJ2-3	CASMRGYTQYF
TRBV20-1	TRBJ1-2	CSVMHQQGAYGYTF
TRBV20-1	TRBJ1-1	CSARDRGRNTEAFF
TRBV12-3/TRBV12-4	TRBJ1-1	CASSFLQGQGSTEAFF
TRBV7-9	TRBJ2-3	CASSFGTGGTDTQYF
TRBV6-5	TRBJ1-4	CASSRTGEKLFF
TRBV5-5	TRBJ2-3	CASSSPGQGWRDTQYF
TRBV29-1	TRBJ2-7	CSVIRTHGYEQYF
TRBV18	TRBJ2-7	CASSPNRGDYEQYF
TRBV29-1	TRBJ2-5	CSVGDRREETQYF
TRBV20-1	TRBJ2-5	CSASDSQTQETQYF
TRBV30	TRBJ1-1	CAWSSGVNTEAFF
TRBV2	TRBJ2-7	CASSVGHREQYF
TRBV29-1	TRBJ1-1	CSVDKGLGTEAFF
TRBV4-2	TRBJ2-5	CASSLTLAGDGETQYF
TRBV20-1	TRBJ2-1	CSALQGGLNEQFF
TRBV4-1	TRBJ2-5	CASSQVAGTQETQYF
TRBV19	TRBJ1-5	CASMSRRGNQPQHF
TRBV2	TRBJ1-2	CVNGGWDYGYTF
TRBV24-1	TRBJ2-2	CATSAGQGHTGELFF
TRBV7-3	TRBJ2-7	CASSLNARAAGSYEQYF
TRBV12-3/TRBV12-4	TRBJ2-1	CASSLGPQQFF
TRBV29-1	TRBJ2-2	CSVGRTNTGELFF
TRBV9	TRBJ1-5	CASSAAGNNQPQHF
TRBV5-6	TRBJ2-1	CASQRYDPAYNEQFF
TRBV15	TRBJ2-1	CATSRDSGGSYNEQFF
TRBV14	TRBJ2-4	CASSPRATRGGTLAKNIQYF
TRBV9	TRBJ2-3	CASSPMVSGGAADTQYF
TRBV7-6	TRBJ2-7	CASSRRGTVSSYEQYF
TRBV15	TRBJ2-1	CATSRGKGSSSYNEQFF
TRBV4-3	TRBJ1-2	CASSQDTGRDWYPNYGYTF
TRBV20-1	TRBJ1-5	CSARRSSVASQPQHF
TRBV6-2/TRBV6-3	TRBJ1-5	CASSYRGPGAGQPQHF
TRBV19	TRBJ1-5	CASRTDLNQPQHF
TRBV4-1	TRBJ2-3	CASSQDIWVQLAGGYSSTDTQYF
TRBV3-1	TRBJ2-1	CASRMGGSYNEQFF
TRBV19	TRBJ1-2	CASRSTLGGGYTF
TRBV5-4	TRBJ1-2	CASSSPGQGARYTF
TRBV18	TRBJ2-6	CASSPGGANVLTF
TRBV6-2/TRBV6-3	TRBJ1-5	CASSYGGAAAGVQPQHF
TRBV5-5	TRBJ2-7	CASSQGLAATYEQYF
TRBV20-1	TRBJ2-3	CSARPSGQGTQYF
TRBV20-1	TRBJ1-2	CSAREKGGFGNHYGYTF
TRBV2	TRBJ2-4	CASSVGGAKNIQYF
TRBV30	TRBJ1-2	CAWKRLGQGIHYGYTF
TRBV7-2	TRBJ2-7	CASSLVTSGMTSSYEQYF
TRBV29-1	TRBJ2-1	CSGRDRGYNEQFF
TRBV12-3/TRBV12-4	TRBJ2-2	CASSFLGTGELFF
TRBV12-3/TRBV12-4	TRBJ2-7	CASSLSHLYEQYF
TRBV7-9	TRBJ2-5	CASSPFTISPETQYF
TRBV29-1	TRBJ1-4	CSVEETNEKLFF
TRBV5-1	TRBJ2-1	CASSLVSMGAANEQFF
TRBV30	TRBJ1-1	CAWSPYRRDRFIERAPNTEAFF
TRBV7-9	TRBJ1-4	CASSLAGRPAEKLFF
TRBV24-1	TRBJ2-5	CATSGGGETQYF
TRBV29-1	TRBJ1-1	CSVDEGPSSTEAFF
TRBV4-3	TRBJ2-7	CASSQSRDRGFFEQYF